One sample yielded the 14 T cell receptor beta chains listed below, sequenced in a study of vaccination effects on CD4 cells after COVID-19. No cognate antigen is known for these TCRs. Viral peptide pool expansion of antigen-specific CD4+ T cells preceded sequencing in the ViraFEST assay. Subsequent to approximately 11 days of culture, CD4+ T cells were isolated. People in the vaccine group had not been infected with SARS-CoV-2 before, and their nucleocapsid antibodies were negative. Only in-frame clones appear in the TCRdb table, and some are missing; sequencing was by immunoSEQ multiplex PCR. Of 50,000 to 65,000 clones in the sample, roughly three quarters were seen once. The sample consisted of CD4+ T cells from PBMCs cultured with HCoV-OC43 spike peptides, taken before COVID-19 vaccination. Noted subset: HCoV-OC43 spike overlapping peptide pool stimulation. These receptors originate from a human donor who received a COVID-19 vaccine.

The V call is TRBV12-3 or TRBV12-4, the J call TRBJ2-5; possibly TRBD1 for D (5 bases). The CDR3 consists of 13 residues. V was clipped by 5 bases and J by 2 bases, with 9 bases between them. CDR3 sequence reads: CASSTGTQETQYF. The CDR3 DNA reads TGTGCCAGCAGTACAGGAACACAAGAGACCCAGTACTTC.

The V gene is TRBV5-1, the J gene TRBJ2-5; possible D gene TRBD1, 5 bases. CDR1 is SGHRS, CDR2 YFSETQ, per germline. This CDR3 region has 16 residues. The V end was cut by 4 bases, the J end by 5 bases, with 21 bases between. The CDR3 DNA sequence: TGCGCCAGCAGCGATAGTCAGGGCCATTCAGGGGAGACCCAGTACTTC. Encoded protein: CASSDSQGHSGETQYF.

The V call is TRBV7-2, the J call TRBJ2-2; no firm D call. From germline, CDR1 is SGHTA and CDR2 FQGNSA. The CDR3 covers 14 residues. Trimming took off 6 bases at V and 8 bases at J, with 16 bases between the two ends. The CDR3 DNA is TGTGCCAGCAGGCCCGGGCCCTCCCAGGGGGAGCTGTTTTTT. This encodes CASRPGPSQGELFF.

The gene calls are TRBV7-9 and TRBJ2-2, with D maybe TRBD1 (6 bases). This CDR3 has 14 residues. V was clipped by 11 bases and J by 6 bases, with 19 bases between them. Germline assignment: CDR1 SEHNR and CDR2 FQNEAQ (reference sequence). The CDR3 loop reads CALQKMGAAGELFF. The DNA of the CDR3 is TGTGCCCTACAAAAAATGGGGGCTGCCGGGGAGCTGTTTTTT.

CDR3 nucleotide sequence: TGCAGCGCCCAGCCCGGGGGAAGTTATGGCTACACCTTC. Protein product: CSAQPGGSYGYTF. This chain links TRBV29-1 with TRBJ1-2; D perhaps matches TRBD1 (5 bases). The CDR3 has 13 amino acids. CDR1 and CDR2 (germline): SQVTM, ANQGSEA. Trimming removed 7 bases from V and 5 bases from J, with 17 bases in between. Supplemented by reference TRBV29-1 and TRBJ1-2, the full variable domain reads SAVISQKPSRDICQRGTSLTIQCQVDSQVTMMFWYRQQPGQSLTLIATANQGSEATYESGFVIDKFPISRPNLTFSTLTVSNMSPEDSSIYLCSAQPGGSYGYTFGSGTRLTVV.

The genes are TRBV7-2 and TRBJ1-2; D remains unclear. This CDR3 comprises 14 residues. V gave up 1 base and J gave up 1 base, with 7 bases separating them. Germline V lookup: CDR1 SGHTA, CDR2 FQGNSA. The CDR3 loop reads CASSLGPFNYGYTF. The CDR3, as DNA: TGTGCCAGCAGCTTAGGGCCCTTTAACTATGGCTACACCTTC.

The count of this clone is one. The V gene is TRBV18, the J gene TRBJ2-2; 8 nucleotides align to TRBD1. V lost 3 bases and J lost 2; bases outside the gene matches: 5. Germline CDR1 and CDR2: KGHSH and LQKENI. The CDR3 sequence is 16 residues long. Here the CDR3 DNA reads TGTGCCAGCTCACCGACCGGGACAGGAAACACCGGGGAGCTGTTTTTT. Residues: CASSPTGTGNTGELFF. The entire variable domain, with the rest obtained from reference TRBV18 and TRBJ2-2, is as follows: NAGVMQNPRHLVRRRGQEARLRCSPMKGHSHVYWYRQLPEEGLKFMVYLQKENIIDESGMPKERFSAEFPKEGPSILRIQQVVRGDSAAYFCASSPTGTGNTGELFFGEGSRLTVL.

The chain uses TRBV7-2 and TRBJ1-1, with D perhaps matching TRBD1 (6 bases). The V end was cut by 6 bases, the J end by 0 bases, with 17 bases between. The CDR3 is 16 amino acids. CDR1 is SGHTA and CDR2 is FQGNSA in the germline V gene. In nucleotides, the CDR3 is TGTGCCAGCAGTTTCGTCGGGGGGGCAATGAACACTGAAGCTTTCTTT. This encodes CASSFVGGAMNTEAFF.

The J gene is TRBJ2-5, the V gene TRBV5-1; either TRBD1 or TRBD2 may fit D (6 bases each). Trimming took off 4 bases at V and 4 bases at J, with 20 bases between the two ends. The germline V gene encodes CDR1 SGHRS and CDR2 YFSETQ. This CDR3 is built from 16 residues. CDR3 in DNA: TGCGCCAGCAGCGGGGAATGGGGGGCCAAAGGAGAGACCCAGTACTTC. It encodes CASSGEWGAKGETQYF.

The rearrangement joins TRBV10-3 to TRBJ2-1; D is unclear. The CDR3 spans 11 residues. Per the germline V gene, CDR1 is ENHRY and CDR2 is SYGVKD. V lost 1 base and J 10 bases, leaving 5 bases between the germline ends. CDR3 bases: TGTGCCATCAGTGAGTACCGGGAGCAGTTCTTC. Translation: CAISEYREQFF.

This clone was observed a handful of times. CDR3 DNA: TGTGCCAGCAGCCTCTCAGAGGGCACCGGGGAGCTGTTTTTT. Protein product: CASSLSEGTGELFF. The chain employs TRBV6-5 and TRBJ2-2; weak D call: TRBD2 (5 bases). The CDR3 is 14 residues long. CDR1 is MNHEY and CDR2 is SVGAGI in the germline V gene. The ends were cut back, 6 bases at V and 4 bases at J, with 12 bases in the middle.

The CDR3: CASKPLGGGPTDTQYF. DNA of the CDR3: TGCGCCAGCAAACCCCTAGGCGGGGGGCCCACAGATACGCAGTATTTT. V usage is TRBV5-1 and J usage is TRBJ2-3, with 8 bases aligning to TRBD2. The V segment lost 6 bases and the J segment 2 bases; nucleotides outside the gene matches: 11. Per germline, CDR1 SGHRS and CDR2 YFSETQ. CDR3 size: 16 residues.

The chain couples TRBV19 to TRBJ1-6; 7 nucleotides line up with TRBD1. The CDR3 has 14 amino acids. The trim removed 6 bases at V and 8 bases at J, leaving 7 bases unmatched. CDR1 is LNHDA, CDR2 SQIVND, per germline (reference sequence). The CDR3 DNA reads as TGTGCCAGTAGCTATCAGGGGGGCGATTCACCCCTCCACTTT. Translated: CASSYQGGDSPLHF.

The chain combines TRBV6-6 with TRBJ1-4; TRBD1 is a possible D gene (5 bases). Trimming took 6 bases from V and 7 from J, leaving 21 bases between them. The germline gives CDR1 MNHNY, CDR2 SVGAGI (reference sequence). The CDR3 contains 16 residues. DNA for the CDR3: TGTGCCAGCAGCCGGCCCGCGGGCAGGGCTAGTGAAAAACTGTTTTTT. Its translation is CASSRPAGRASEKLFF.